The 13 T cell receptor beta chains below were found in one sample sequenced in a study of blood T cell repertoires in COVID-19. Repertoires were generated with immunoSEQ multiplex PCR, while TCRdb's copy carries only in-frame clones and drops some. The sample contains around 700,000 clones, around 90% of which appear only once. Specimen: peripheral blood. All receptors come from a woman in her late teens or twenties with acute or convalescent COVID-19.

The chain employs TRBV14 and TRBJ2-7; TRBD1 is a possible D gene (6 bases). The CDR3 totals 19 residues. From germline, CDR1 is SGHDN and CDR2 FVKESK. V lost 1 base to trimming and J lost 3 bases, with 25 bases between them. The CDR3 reads CASSQVTGFSYDLDYEQYF. The CDR3 DNA is TGTGCCAGCAGCCAAGTCACAGGGTTCTCCTACGACCTAGACTACGAGCAGTACTTC.

The chain recombines TRBV7-2 with TRBJ2-7; maybe TRBD1 (5 bases). The CDR3 runs to 15 residues. CDR1 SGHTA and CDR2 FQGNSA come from the germline V gene. Trimming stripped 7 bases from V and 1 base from J, with 17 bases between. The CDR3: CASNPNPRVSYEQYF. CDR3 nucleotide sequence: TGTGCCAGCAACCCAAATCCCAGGGTGTCCTACGAGCAGTACTTC.

The J gene is TRBJ1-5, the V gene TRBV19, with D perhaps matching TRBD1 (5 bases). Looked up from germline, CDR1 is LNHDA and CDR2 is SQIVND (reference sequence). This CDR3 contains 15 residues. Trimming removed 7 bases from V and 1 base from J, with 14 bases in between. CDR3 coding DNA: TGTGCCAGTACTCGACAGTCGAGGAGCAATCAGCCCCAGCATTTT. Translation: CASTRQSRSNQPQHF. The full variable domain, in which reference TRBV19 and TRBJ1-5 provide the parts outside the CDR3, is DGGITQSPKYLFRKEGQNVTLSCEQNLNHDAMYWYRQDPGQGLRLIYYSQIVNDFQKGDIAEGYSVSREKKESFPLTVTSAQKNPTAFYLCASTRQSRSNQPQHFGDGTRLSIL.

The chain has TRBV24-1 and TRBJ2-3, with 10 bases matching TRBD1. The junction had 11 bases not matched to a gene; V was cut back by 8 bases and J by 4 bases. The CDR3 is 16 amino acids. The germline gives CDR1 KGHDR, CDR2 SFDVKD. CDR3: CATTPGDRGAADTQYF. CDR3 in DNA: TGTGCCACCACTCCAGGGGACAGGGGCGCGGCAGATACGCAGTATTTT.

V is TRBV25-1 and J is TRBJ1-3, with 7 bases that match TRBD1. CDR3 size: 15 residues. The V and J ends lost 8 bases and 3 bases, in that order; junction bases with no gene match: 10. Germline CDR1 MGHDK, CDR2 SYGVNS. This CDR3 is CASGNRGGYGNTIYF. In nucleotides, the CDR3 is TGTGCCAGCGGTAACAGGGGAGGTTATGGAAACACCATATATTTT.

This clone was observed once. V and J are TRBV28 and TRBJ1-6, with D unclear. V lost 5 bases and J lost 10, with 9 bases in between. The CDR3 has 12 amino acids. The germline V gene has CDR1 MDHEN and CDR2 SYDVKM. This chain's CDR3 is CASSPIRSPLHF. Written as DNA, the CDR3 is TGTGCCAGCAGTCCGATTCGGTCACCCCTCCACTTT.

V is TRBV6-1 and J is TRBJ2-7; TRBD2 matches 7 bases. V lost 2 bases and J lost 0; bases outside the gene matches: 1. CDR1 MNHNS and CDR2 SASEGT come from the germline V gene. The CDR3 contains 14 residues. The CDR3 DNA reads TGTGCCAGCAGTGAACGGGACTACTCCTACGAGCAGTACTTC. Translating gives CASSERDYSYEQYF.

The chain combines TRBV30 with TRBJ1-1; D call uncertain. CDR3 length equals 14 residues. Germline lookup yields CDR1 GTSNPN and CDR2 SVGIG (reference sequence). The V end lost 2 bases, the J end lost 0 bases, and 10 bases lay between the germline ends. CDR3 region: CAWSPGVLNTEAFF. DNA for the CDR3: TGTGCCTGGAGTCCGGGAGTTCTGAACACTGAAGCTTTCTTT.

The chain has TRBV5-8 and TRBJ2-2, with D possibly TRBD2 on 5 matching bases. Per the germline V gene, CDR1 is SGHTS and CDR2 is YDEGEE. This CDR3 spans 15 amino acids. With 4 bases removed from V and 6 bases from J, the gap between germline ends came to 16 bases. The CDR3 loop is CASSLALGGPGELFF. The CDR3 DNA reads TGTGCCAGCAGCCTTGCCCTAGGAGGTCCCGGGGAGCTGTTTTTT.

Comment on this clone: Additional DNA sequences in this sample encode the identical CDR3. The chain recombines TRBV5-1 with TRBJ1-1; maybe TRBD1 (6 bases). There are 14 residues in the CDR3. V lost 0 bases and J 1 base, leaving 7 bases between the germline ends. The germline CDR1 and CDR2 sequences are SGHRS and YFSETQ. Here the CDR3 reads CASSLVQGNTEAFF. CDR3 DNA: TGCGCCAGCAGCTTGGTACAGGGGAACACTGAAGCTTTCTTT. Full variable domain (missing parts from reference TRBV5-1 and TRBJ1-1): KAGVTQTPRYLIKTRGQQVTLSCSPISGHRSVSWYQQTPGQGLQFLFEYFSETQRNKGNFPGRFSGRQFSNSRSEMNVSTLELGDSALYLCASSLVQGNTEAFFGQGTRLTVV.

CDR3 DNA: TGTGCCTGGGATCGAACAGGGTTCGTCTCACCCCTCCACTTT. Its protein is CAWDRTGFVSPLHF. The V gene is TRBV30, the J gene TRBJ1-6, with D perhaps matching TRBD1 (6 bases). Trimming shortened V by 5 bases and J by 10 bases, and 18 bases separated the two germline ends. The CDR3 extends over 14 amino acids. In germline, CDR1 is GTSNPN, CDR2 SVGIG (reference sequence).

The chain carries TRBV30 and TRBJ2-7; 8 bases agree with TRBD1. The CDR3 runs to 14 residues. V was pared by 7 bases and J by 1 base, with 9 bases of the junction left unmatched. Germline V gene lookup returns CDR1 GTSNPN and CDR2 SVGIG (reference sequence). CDR3 DNA: TGTGCCTTTACAGGGGGTACTCTATCCTACGAGCAGTACTTC. Translation gives CAFTGGTLSYEQYF.

The gene calls are TRBV9 and TRBJ1-3; 10 nucleotides agree with TRBD1. Germline V CDR1 and CDR2: SGDLS, YYNGEE. J was trimmed by 2 bases and V by 3 bases; bases with no gene match: 5. This CDR3 has 16 residues. The CDR3 sequence is CASSEGQGITGNTIYF. CDR3 nucleotides: TGTGCCAGCAGCGAGGGACAGGGGATTACTGGAAACACCATATATTTT.